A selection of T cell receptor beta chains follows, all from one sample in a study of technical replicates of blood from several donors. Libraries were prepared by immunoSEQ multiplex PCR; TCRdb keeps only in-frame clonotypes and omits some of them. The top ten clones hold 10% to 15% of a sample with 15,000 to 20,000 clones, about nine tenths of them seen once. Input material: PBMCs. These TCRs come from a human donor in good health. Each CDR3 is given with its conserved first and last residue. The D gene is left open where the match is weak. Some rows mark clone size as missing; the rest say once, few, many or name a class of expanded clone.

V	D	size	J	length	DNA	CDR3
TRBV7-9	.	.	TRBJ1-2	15	TGTGCCAGCAGCTTTATGGAGGGAACGAGCTATGGCTACACCTTC	CASSFMEGTSYGYTF
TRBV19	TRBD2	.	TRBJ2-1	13	TGTGCCGCCACTAGCGGGGAATACAATGAGCAGTTCTTC	CAATSGEYNEQFF
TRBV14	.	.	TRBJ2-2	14	TGTGCCAGCAGCCGGGCAGGGTACACCGGGGAGCTGTTTTTT	CASSRAGYTGELFF
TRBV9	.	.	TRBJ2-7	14	TGTGCCAGCAGCGTTAGTGTCGGGTCGGGAGAGCAGTACTTC	CASSVSVGSGEQYF
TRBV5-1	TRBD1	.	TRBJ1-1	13	TGCGCCAGCTACCGGGACAGGGCCACTGAAGCTTTCTTT	CASYRDRATEAFF
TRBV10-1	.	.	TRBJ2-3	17	TGCGCCAGCAGTGAGGGGACGGGAGAAGTCGGCACAGATACGCAGTATTTT	CASSEGTGEVGTDTQYF
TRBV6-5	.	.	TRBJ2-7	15	TGTGCCAGCAGTTACATCAGCGGCCCCGTTTACGAGCAGTACTTC	CASSYISGPVYEQYF
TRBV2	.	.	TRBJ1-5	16	TGTGCCAGCAGTGAGGGAGTCAGGGGTTACAATCAGCCCCAGCATTTT	CASSEGVRGYNQPQHF
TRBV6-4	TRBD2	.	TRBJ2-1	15	TGTGCCAGCAGTGAGGGACTAGCGGGAGGGAATGAGCAGTTCTTC	CASSEGLAGGNEQFF
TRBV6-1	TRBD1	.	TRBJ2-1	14	TGTGCCAGCAGTCCGGGACAGGGGTTCCGTGTGCAGTTCTTC	CASSPGQGFRVQFF
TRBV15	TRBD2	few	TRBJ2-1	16	TGTGCCATAGGGACTAGCGCCACGAGCTCCTACAATGAGCAGTTCTTC	CAIGTSATSSYNEQFF
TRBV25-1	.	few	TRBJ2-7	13	TGTGCCAGCAGTGAAGCTAACTCCTACGAGCAGTACTTC	CASSEANSYEQYF
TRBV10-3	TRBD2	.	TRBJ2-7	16	TGTGCCATCACGACTAACGAGCGGGAGGGCCGTCCGGAGCAGTACTTC	CAITTNEREGRPEQYF
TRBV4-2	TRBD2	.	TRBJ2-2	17	TGTGCCAGCAGCATTGGGGGACTAGCGGGAGAAACCGGGGAGCTGTTTTTT	CASSIGGLAGETGELFF
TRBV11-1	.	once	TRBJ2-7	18	TGTGCCAGCAGCTTAGGGCAGGGAGGACTGTGGATCTCCTACGAGCAGTACTTC	CASSLGQGGLWISYEQYF
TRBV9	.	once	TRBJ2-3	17	TGTGCCAGCAGCCCACGACTAGTGGGGTTAATCACAGATACGCAGTATTTT	CASSPRLVGLITDTQYF
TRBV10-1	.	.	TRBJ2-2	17	TGCGCCAGCAGTGAGTCGAGGGCGACTACGAACACCGGGGAGCTGTTTTTT	CASSESRATTNTGELFF
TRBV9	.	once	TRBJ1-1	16	TGTGCCAGCAGCGTTGCGACAGGCCTGGGCCCCACTGAAGCTTTCTTT	CASSVATGLGPTEAFF
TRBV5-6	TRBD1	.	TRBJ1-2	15	TGTGCCAGCAGCCGTGGGACAGCATTTTACTATGGCTACACCTTC	CASSRGTAFYYGYTF
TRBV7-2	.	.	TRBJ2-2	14	TGTGCCAGCAGCTTTGACAGAGTAACCGGCGAGCTGTTTTTT	CASSFDRVTGELFF
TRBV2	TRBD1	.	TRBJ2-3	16	TGTGCCAGCAGTCGAACAGGGGGCTCTAGCACAGATACGCAGTATTTT	CASSRTGGSSTDTQYF
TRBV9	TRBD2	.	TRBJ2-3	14	TGTGCCAGCAGCGGTAGCGGGAGGGCAGATACGCAGTATTTT	CASSGSGRADTQYF
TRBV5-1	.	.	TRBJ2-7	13	TGCGCCAGCAGCTGGGGCCTCTCCTACGAGCAGTACTTC	CASSWGLSYEQYF
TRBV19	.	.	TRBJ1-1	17	TGTGCCAGTAGTACCTGGGACACAGAAAACATGAACACTGAAGCTTTCTTT	CASSTWDTENMNTEAFF
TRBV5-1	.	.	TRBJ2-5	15	TGCGCCAGCAGCTCTGTGGGAGATACCAGAGAGACCCAGTACTTC	CASSSVGDTRETQYF
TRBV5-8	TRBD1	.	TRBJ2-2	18	TGTGCCAGCAGCTTGGAGGGATTGACAGGGGAGAACACCGGGGAGCTGTTTTTT	CASSLEGLTGENTGELFF
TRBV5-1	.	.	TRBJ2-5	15	TGCGCCAGCAGCAAGCCCCCAGGGGCAGAGGAGACCCAGTACTTC	CASSKPPGAEETQYF
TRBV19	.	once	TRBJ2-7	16	TGTGCCAGTAGCCTCGGGGGACTCGGCAGCTCCTACGAGCAGTACTTC	CASSLGGLGSSYEQYF
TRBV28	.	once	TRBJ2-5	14	TGTGCCAGCAGTTTATTAGAGGGAAAAGAGACCCAGTACTTC	CASSLLEGKETQYF
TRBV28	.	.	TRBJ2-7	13	TGTGCCAGCAGTTGGAACGGAGCCTACGAGCAGTACTTC	CASSWNGAYEQYF
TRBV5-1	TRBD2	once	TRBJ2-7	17	TGCGCCAGCAGTACCGGGACTAGCGGGAAAAGTACCTACGAGCAGTACTTC	CASSTGTSGKSTYEQYF
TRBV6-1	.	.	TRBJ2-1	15	TGTGCCAGCCAGAATGAGTTGGGCCCCTACAATGAGCAGTTCTTC	CASQNELGPYNEQFF
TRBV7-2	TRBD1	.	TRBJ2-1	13	TGTGCCAGCACCGCAACAGGGGGTTTAGAGCAGTTCTTC	CASTATGGLEQFF
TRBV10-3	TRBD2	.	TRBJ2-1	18	TGTGCCATCAATCGGTACGGGACTAGCGGGAGCTCCTACAATGAGCAGTTCTTC	CAINRYGTSGSSYNEQFF
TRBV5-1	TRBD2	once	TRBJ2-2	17	TGCGCCAGCAGCCGACGGACTAGCGGGAGGGTGACCGGGGAGCTGTTTTTT	CASSRRTSGRVTGELFF
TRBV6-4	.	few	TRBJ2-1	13	TGTGCCAGCAGTTCCGGGACTCACAATGAGCAGTTCTTC	CASSSGTHNEQFF
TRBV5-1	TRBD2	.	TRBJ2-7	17	TGCGCCAGCAGACCTGGCGCGGGGGGACTAGCAGTCTACGAGCAGTACTTC	CASRPGAGGLAVYEQYF
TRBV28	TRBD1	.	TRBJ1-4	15	TGTGCCAGCAGTGAACCGGGACAGATGAATGAAAAACTGTTTTTT	CASSEPGQMNEKLFF
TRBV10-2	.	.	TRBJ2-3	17	TGCGCCAGCAGTGATCCTAGGGGAGCGGGCCCCACAGATACGCAGTATTTT	CASSDPRGAGPTDTQYF
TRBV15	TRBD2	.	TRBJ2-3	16	TGTGCCACCAGCTGGTCATTAGCGGGAGAATCAGATACGCAGTATTTT	CATSWSLAGESDTQYF
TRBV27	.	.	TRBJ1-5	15	TGTGCCAGCAGTTTAACAGTCCCACCGGATCAGCCCCAGCATTTT	CASSLTVPPDQPQHF
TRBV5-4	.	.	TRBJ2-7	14	TGTGCCAGCAGCTTGGGCGGGATGGGGAACGAGCAGTACTTC	CASSLGGMGNEQYF
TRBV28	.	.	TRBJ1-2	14	TGTGCCAGCACCCTGAGGCCAGAAACCTATGGCTACACCTTC	CASTLRPETYGYTF
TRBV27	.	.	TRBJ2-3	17	TGTGCCAGCAGTCCCGAGAGGATCGGGGTATACACAGATACGCAGTATTTT	CASSPERIGVYTDTQYF
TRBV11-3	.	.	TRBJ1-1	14	TGTGCCAGCAGCTTAAGATCGGGTGCCACTGAAGCTTTCTTT	CASSLRSGATEAFF
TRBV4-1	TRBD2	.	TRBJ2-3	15	TGCGCCAGCAGATACAGCGGGAGTTGGGCAGATACGCAGTATTTT	CASRYSGSWADTQYF
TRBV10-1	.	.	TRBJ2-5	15	TGCGCCAGCAGTGAGTCGAGAACCCCCGGGGGGACCCAGTACTTC	CASSESRTPGGTQYF